The clone carrying this T cell receptor (beta chain) was detected once. This sample is drawn from a study of control samples from healthy donors and cancer patients. Germline assignment: CDR1 ENHRY and CDR2 SYGVKD. CDR3 length: 18 amino acids. Losses at the gene ends were 0 bases for V and 0 bases for J; bases not matched to a gene: 8. Sequencing used immunoSEQ multiplex PCR; TCRdb keeps in-frame clones, though not all of them. The table records 48,000 or so clones, roughly 93% of them present only once. The sample comprised PBMCs. The receptor was isolated from a woman in her forties or fifties with head and neck cancer. This chain uses TRBV10-3 with TRBJ1-1; 9 bases are shared with TRBD1. DNA of the CDR3: TGTGCCATCAGTGAGTCATCGTGGGACAGGGAATTGAACACTGAAGCTTTCTTT. It yields the protein CAISESSWDRELNTEAFF.